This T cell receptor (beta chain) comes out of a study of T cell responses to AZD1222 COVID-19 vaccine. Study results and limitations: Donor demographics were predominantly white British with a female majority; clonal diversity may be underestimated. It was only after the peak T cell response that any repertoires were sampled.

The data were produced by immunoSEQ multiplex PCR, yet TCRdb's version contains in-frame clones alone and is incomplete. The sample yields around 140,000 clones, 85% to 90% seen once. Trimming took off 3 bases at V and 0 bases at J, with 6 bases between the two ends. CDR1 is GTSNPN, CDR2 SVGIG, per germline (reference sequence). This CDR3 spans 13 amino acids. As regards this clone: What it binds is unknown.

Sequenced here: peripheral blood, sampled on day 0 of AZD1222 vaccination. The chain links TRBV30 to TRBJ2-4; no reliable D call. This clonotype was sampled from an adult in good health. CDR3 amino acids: CAWSDLAKNIQYF. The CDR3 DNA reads TGTGCCTGGAGCGATCTAGCCAAAAACATTCAGTACTTC. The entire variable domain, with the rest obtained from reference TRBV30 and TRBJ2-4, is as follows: SQTIHQWPATLVQPVGSPLSLECTVEGTSNPNLYWYRQAAGRGLQLLFYSVGIGQISSEVPQNLSASRPQDRQFILSSKKLLLSDSGFYLCAWSDLAKNIQYFGAGTRLSVL.